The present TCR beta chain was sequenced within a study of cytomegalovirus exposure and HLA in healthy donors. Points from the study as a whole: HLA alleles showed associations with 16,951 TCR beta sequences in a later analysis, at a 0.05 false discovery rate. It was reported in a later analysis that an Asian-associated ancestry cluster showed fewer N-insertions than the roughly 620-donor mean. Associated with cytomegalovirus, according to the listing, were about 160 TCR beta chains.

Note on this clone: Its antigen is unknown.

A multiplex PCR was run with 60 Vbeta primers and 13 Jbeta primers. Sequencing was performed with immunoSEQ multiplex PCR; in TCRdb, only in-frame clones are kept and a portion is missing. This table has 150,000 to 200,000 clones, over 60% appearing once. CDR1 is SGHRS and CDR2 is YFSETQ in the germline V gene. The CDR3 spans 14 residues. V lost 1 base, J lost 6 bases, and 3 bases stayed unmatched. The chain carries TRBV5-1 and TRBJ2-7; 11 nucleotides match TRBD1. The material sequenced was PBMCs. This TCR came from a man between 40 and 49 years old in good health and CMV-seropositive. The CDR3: CASSLQGQGGEQYF. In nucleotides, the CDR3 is TGCGCCAGCAGCTTGCAGGGACAGGGGGGCGAGCAGTACTTC.